This is a list of T cell receptor beta chains from one sample in a study of Ad26.COV2.S vaccination and SARS-CoV-2 variants. The data were produced by immunoSEQ multiplex PCR, yet TCRdb's version contains in-frame clones alone and is incomplete. The sample has 400,000 to 500,000 clones, 85% to 90% seen once. Sequenced material: peripheral blood, taken in a trial of Ad26.COV2.S vaccine versus placebo. The receptors were sampled from a person between 18 and 60 years old who received the Ad26.COV2.S COVID-19 vaccine or a placebo. CDR3s include the opening cysteine and the closing phenylalanine or tryptophan. D genes are given only for firm matches. The size of a clone is reported for some rows only, either as once, few or many, or as a class for expanded clones.

d_gene: NA; v_gene: TRBV7-3; abundance: once; j_gene: TRBJ2-3; CDR3nt: TGTGCCAGCAGCCCGGATGTCGGTACGCAGTATTTT; CDR3aa: CASSPDVGTQYF
d_gene: NA; v_gene: TRBV5-1; abundance: NA; j_gene: TRBJ1-2; CDR3nt: TGCGCCAGCAGCTTGGGCGACAGTGCCTTGGGCTACACCTTC; CDR3aa: CASSLGDSALGYTF
d_gene: NA; v_gene: TRBV11-3; abundance: once; j_gene: TRBJ1-6; CDR3nt: TGTGCCAGCAGCTGGGGCAGGGAGTGGAGTAATTCACCCCTCCACTTT; CDR3aa: CASSWGREWSNSPLHF
d_gene: NA; v_gene: TRBV30; abundance: NA; j_gene: TRBJ1-2; CDR3nt: TGTGCCTGGAGCCTTGGACAAGGCGGCTACACCTTC; CDR3aa: CAWSLGQGGYTF
d_gene: NA; v_gene: TRBV28; abundance: NA; j_gene: TRBJ2-3; CDR3nt: TGTGCCAGCAGTTTATATCTTTTACACCCCACAGATACGCAGTATTTT; CDR3aa: CASSLYLLHPTDTQYF
d_gene: NA; v_gene: TRBV5-1; abundance: NA; j_gene: TRBJ1-1; CDR3nt: TGCGCCAGCAGCTTGGACATGGACAGTCAAGCTTTCTTT; CDR3aa: CASSLDMDSQAFF
d_gene: TRBD1; v_gene: TRBV19; abundance: NA; j_gene: TRBJ2-7; CDR3nt: TGTGCCAGTGGAGACAGGGGAGAGAGCTACGAGCAGTACTTC; CDR3aa: CASGDRGESYEQYF
d_gene: NA; v_gene: TRBV18; abundance: NA; j_gene: TRBJ2-3; CDR3nt: TGTGCCAGCTCATTTGCGGTCACAGATACGCAGTATTTT; CDR3aa: CASSFAVTDTQYF
d_gene: NA; v_gene: TRBV18; abundance: NA; j_gene: TRBJ1-4; CDR3nt: TGTGCCAGCTCACCCAGAGCAACTAATGAAAAACTGTTTTTT; CDR3aa: CASSPRATNEKLFF
d_gene: NA; v_gene: TRBV4-3; abundance: NA; j_gene: TRBJ1-1; CDR3nt: TGCGCCAGCAGCCAAGTAGTGGAGGGAAACCTGAACACTGAAGCTTTCTTT; CDR3aa: CASSQVVEGNLNTEAFF
d_gene: NA; v_gene: TRBV9; abundance: NA; j_gene: TRBJ1-6; CDR3nt: TGTGCCAGCAGCGTAGCTTACGGGTCAGATAATTCACCCCTCCACTTT; CDR3aa: CASSVAYGSDNSPLHF
d_gene: NA; v_gene: TRBV5-1; abundance: NA; j_gene: TRBJ1-5; CDR3nt: TGCGCCAGCAGCCCGGAGGTAGGTTCGGGAGGACAGCCCCAGCATTTT; CDR3aa: CASSPEVGSGGQPQHF
d_gene: TRBD2; v_gene: TRBV6-2/TRBV6-3; abundance: NA; j_gene: TRBJ2-1; CDR3nt: TGTGCCAGCAGTCACGGCGGGGGGGCTGAGCAGTTCTTC; CDR3aa: CASSHGGGAEQFF
d_gene: NA; v_gene: TRBV2; abundance: once; j_gene: TRBJ1-4; CDR3nt: TGTGCCAGCAGTGGTTCCACAGGGAATGAAAAACTGTTTTTT; CDR3aa: CASSGSTGNEKLFF
d_gene: NA; v_gene: TRBV30; abundance: NA; j_gene: TRBJ2-3; CDR3nt: TGTGCCTGGAGTGTACCTATGCACGAGCAGTATTTT; CDR3aa: CAWSVPMHEQYF
d_gene: NA; v_gene: TRBV7-2; abundance: NA; j_gene: TRBJ1-6; CDR3nt: TGTGCCAGCAGCTTACATGGCCAATCACCCCTCCACTTT; CDR3aa: CASSLHGQSPLHF
d_gene: NA; v_gene: TRBV5-6; abundance: few; j_gene: TRBJ1-3; CDR3nt: TGTGCCAGCGGAAGGGCGAGCTCTGGAAACACCATATATTTT; CDR3aa: CASGRASSGNTIYF
d_gene: NA; v_gene: TRBV5-4; abundance: once; j_gene: TRBJ2-1; CDR3nt: TGTGCCAGCAGCGCGGACCTATCCCGTTACAATGAGCAGTTCTTC; CDR3aa: CASSADLSRYNEQFF
d_gene: NA; v_gene: TRBV19; abundance: NA; j_gene: TRBJ2-2; CDR3nt: TGTGCCAGTCGTCTGGGTGGGGAGTGGACCGGGGAGCTGTTTTTT; CDR3aa: CASRLGGEWTGELFF
d_gene: NA; v_gene: TRBV7-2; abundance: NA; j_gene: TRBJ2-1; CDR3nt: TGTGCCAGCAGTCTCGATTACAATGAGCAGTTCTTC; CDR3aa: CASSLDYNEQFF
d_gene: NA; v_gene: TRBV4-3; abundance: NA; j_gene: TRBJ2-1; CDR3nt: TGCGCCAGCAGCCTCGTGAAGTGGGGTGAGCAGTTCTTC; CDR3aa: CASSLVKWGEQFF
d_gene: TRBD1; v_gene: TRBV5-4; abundance: NA; j_gene: TRBJ2-2; CDR3nt: TGTGCCAGCAGCCGAGGACAGGGGTTTGACACCGGGGAGCTGTTTTTT; CDR3aa: CASSRGQGFDTGELFF
d_gene: TRBD2; v_gene: TRBV10-3; abundance: NA; j_gene: TRBJ2-3; CDR3nt: TGTGCCATCAGTGTTAATAGCGGGGGGCCAGATACGCAGTATTTT; CDR3aa: CAISVNSGGPDTQYF
d_gene: NA; v_gene: TRBV7-2; abundance: NA; j_gene: TRBJ2-1; CDR3nt: TGTGCCAGCAGCTTTCAGCGCAGCTCTCTTGACAATGAGCAGTTCTTC; CDR3aa: CASSFQRSSLDNEQFF
d_gene: NA; v_gene: TRBV7-3; abundance: NA; j_gene: TRBJ2-1; CDR3nt: TGTGCCAGCAGCTCCGGGGTCCACAATGAGCAGTTCTTC; CDR3aa: CASSSGVHNEQFF
d_gene: NA; v_gene: TRBV19; abundance: NA; j_gene: TRBJ2-7; CDR3nt: TGTGCCAGTAGTATAAGTAGGGAAAGAGACGAGCAGTACTTC; CDR3aa: CASSISRERDEQYF
d_gene: NA; v_gene: TRBV30; abundance: NA; j_gene: TRBJ1-2; CDR3nt: TGTGCCTGGAGTCCCACACCCCTAACGGTTGGCTACACCTTC; CDR3aa: CAWSPTPLTVGYTF
d_gene: NA; v_gene: TRBV2; abundance: NA; j_gene: TRBJ2-7; CDR3nt: TGTGCCAGCAGTGAGTACAGGGCCCACGAGCAGTACTTC; CDR3aa: CASSEYRAHEQYF
d_gene: TRBD1; v_gene: TRBV2; abundance: once; j_gene: TRBJ1-6; CDR3nt: TGTGCCAGCAGAACTGGGACAGCCGCCCATTCACCCCTCCACTTT; CDR3aa: CASRTGTAAHSPLHF
d_gene: NA; v_gene: TRBV28; abundance: NA; j_gene: TRBJ1-5; CDR3nt: TGTGCCAGCACCACACCAGGGGCCTATGGGCAGCCCCAGCATTTT; CDR3aa: CASTTPGAYGQPQHF
d_gene: NA; v_gene: TRBV7-3; abundance: NA; j_gene: TRBJ1-1; CDR3nt: TGTGCCAGCAGCTTAACAGGGTACACTGAAGCTTTCTTT; CDR3aa: CASSLTGYTEAFF
d_gene: NA; v_gene: TRBV5-4; abundance: NA; j_gene: TRBJ2-5; CDR3nt: TGTGCCAGCAGCCCCGGAGAGACCCAGTACTTC; CDR3aa: CASSPGETQYF
d_gene: TRBD2; v_gene: TRBV7-2; abundance: NA; j_gene: TRBJ2-1; CDR3nt: TGTGCCAGCAGCTTCGAGCGGGAGGGCCCCTACAATGAGCAGTTCTTC; CDR3aa: CASSFEREGPYNEQFF
d_gene: NA; v_gene: TRBV6-5; abundance: NA; j_gene: TRBJ1-5; CDR3nt: TGTGCCAGCAGTTACTCAAGGTATCAGCCCCAGCATTTT; CDR3aa: CASSYSRYQPQHF
d_gene: NA; v_gene: TRBV11-2; abundance: NA; j_gene: TRBJ1-1; CDR3nt: TGTGCCAGCAGCTTATCGGGCAGGGTAGGAGCTTTCTTT; CDR3aa: CASSLSGRVGAFF
d_gene: NA; v_gene: TRBV19; abundance: NA; j_gene: TRBJ2-1; CDR3nt: TGTGCCAGTAGGTCCCCCTACAATGAGCAGTTCTTC; CDR3aa: CASRSPYNEQFF
d_gene: NA; v_gene: TRBV5-1; abundance: NA; j_gene: TRBJ2-5; CDR3nt: TGCGCCAGCAGCTCCTCCGACTCCCAAGAGACCCAGTACTTC; CDR3aa: CASSSSDSQETQYF
d_gene: NA; v_gene: TRBV7-6; abundance: NA; j_gene: TRBJ1-2; CDR3nt: TGTGCCAGCAGCTTAGGACAGGACTATGGCTACACCTTC; CDR3aa: CASSLGQDYGYTF
d_gene: NA; v_gene: TRBV18; abundance: NA; j_gene: TRBJ2-3; CDR3nt: TGTGCCAGCTCACCACGGGCTGACTCCACCAGGGCTCAGTATTTT; CDR3aa: CASSPRADSTRAQYF
d_gene: NA; v_gene: TRBV24-1; abundance: NA; j_gene: TRBJ1-2; CDR3nt: TGTGCCACCAGTGACCCCTCCCCGGGCTCCTATGGCTACACCTTC; CDR3aa: CATSDPSPGSYGYTF
d_gene: NA; v_gene: TRBV7-3; abundance: NA; j_gene: TRBJ2-1; CDR3nt: TGTGCCAGCAGCTTTTCCTCAAGCTCCTACAATGAGCAGTTCTTC; CDR3aa: CASSFSSSSYNEQFF
d_gene: TRBD2; v_gene: TRBV5-6; abundance: few; j_gene: TRBJ2-1; CDR3nt: TGTGCCAGCAGCTTTCGGACTAGCGGGGGGCCATTTTACAATGAGCAGTTCTTC; CDR3aa: CASSFRTSGGPFYNEQFF
d_gene: TRBD1; v_gene: TRBV18; abundance: NA; j_gene: TRBJ2-1; CDR3nt: TGTGCCAGCTCACCCCGACAGGGACGGGCCTACAATGAGCAGTTCTTC; CDR3aa: CASSPRQGRAYNEQFF
d_gene: NA; v_gene: TRBV4-2; abundance: NA; j_gene: TRBJ1-6; CDR3nt: TGTGCCAGCAGCCGACAGGCGGGGTCCTATAATTCACCCCTCCACTTT; CDR3aa: CASSRQAGSYNSPLHF
d_gene: TRBD1; v_gene: TRBV7-2; abundance: NA; j_gene: TRBJ1-2; CDR3nt: TGTGCCAGCAGTTCCGTTGGGGAGACAGGGTTCTATGGCTACACCTTC; CDR3aa: CASSSVGETGFYGYTF
d_gene: NA; v_gene: TRBV27; abundance: NA; j_gene: TRBJ2-2; CDR3nt: TGTGCCAGCAGGGCGGGAAGGAACACCGGGGAGCTGTTTTTT; CDR3aa: CASRAGRNTGELFF
d_gene: NA; v_gene: TRBV29-1; abundance: NA; j_gene: TRBJ2-1; CDR3nt: TGCAGCGTTGTCGATCCGGGGAGCTCCTACAATGAGCAGTTCTTC; CDR3aa: CSVVDPGSSYNEQFF
d_gene: NA; v_gene: TRBV9; abundance: NA; j_gene: TRBJ2-3; CDR3nt: TGTGCCAGCAGCTTTTTTGGGGGTGGGACAGATACGCAGTATTTT; CDR3aa: CASSFFGGGTDTQYF
d_gene: NA; v_gene: TRBV6-2/TRBV6-3; abundance: NA; j_gene: TRBJ2-7; CDR3nt: TGTGCCAGCAGTTTCGTGAGGGGGACCTACGAGCAGTACTTC; CDR3aa: CASSFVRGTYEQYF
d_gene: NA; v_gene: TRBV9; abundance: NA; j_gene: TRBJ1-4; CDR3nt: TGTGCCAGCAGCGTAGCGAGTTCGGGGATTGGTAGGAAACTGTTTTTT; CDR3aa: CASSVASSGIGRKLFF
d_gene: NA; v_gene: TRBV4-1; abundance: NA; j_gene: TRBJ1-5; CDR3nt: TGCGCCAGCAGCCAAGAGAGTACGATGGTGGGGATCGATCAGCCCCAGCATTTT; CDR3aa: CASSQESTMVGIDQPQHF
d_gene: TRBD2; v_gene: TRBV11-2; abundance: NA; j_gene: TRBJ2-5; CDR3nt: TGTGCCAGCAGCTTGGGGATTGCGAGCGGGAGCGGGGAGACCCAGTACTTC; CDR3aa: CASSLGIASGSGETQYF
d_gene: TRBD2; v_gene: TRBV4-2; abundance: NA; j_gene: TRBJ2-1; CDR3nt: TGTGCCAGCAGCCTAAGGGCGACTGGACTAGCGTTCAATGAGCAGTTCTTC; CDR3aa: CASSLRATGLAFNEQFF
d_gene: NA; v_gene: TRBV11-2; abundance: NA; j_gene: TRBJ1-2; CDR3nt: TGTGCCAGCAGCCTCGGGGGGGTCAGCTACACCTTC; CDR3aa: CASSLGGVSYTF
d_gene: NA; v_gene: TRBV7-2; abundance: few; j_gene: TRBJ1-2; CDR3nt: NA; CDR3aa: CASSLVGEGNTF
d_gene: NA; v_gene: TRBV7-9; abundance: NA; j_gene: TRBJ2-1; CDR3nt: TGTGCCAGCAGCTTAGAAGGGGAGCAGTTCTTC; CDR3aa: CASSLEGEQFF
d_gene: TRBD1; v_gene: TRBV24-1; abundance: NA; j_gene: TRBJ2-2; CDR3nt: TGTGCCACCAGTGGAACAGGGGGCGGCGGGGAGCTGTTTTTT; CDR3aa: CATSGTGGGGELFF
d_gene: NA; v_gene: TRBV24-1; abundance: NA; j_gene: TRBJ2-1; CDR3nt: TGTGCCACCAGTGATCCAGCGCCAGCCTACAATGAGCAGTTCTTC; CDR3aa: CATSDPAPAYNEQFF
d_gene: NA; v_gene: TRBV28; abundance: once; j_gene: TRBJ2-1; CDR3nt: TGTGCCAGCAGGGGAACGGGGACCCTCCCCCATGAGCAGTTCTTC; CDR3aa: CASRGTGTLPHEQFF
d_gene: NA; v_gene: TRBV28; abundance: NA; j_gene: TRBJ2-5; CDR3nt: TGTGCCAGCAGTTCAAAATTTCCTTGGGGGGAGACCCAGTACTTC; CDR3aa: CASSSKFPWGETQYF